The source of this T cell receptor (beta chain) is a study of molecular identifiers for immune sequencing clone quantification. Listed TCR primers and previously described methods were used for bulk TCR libraries. TCRdb processed the PCR reads anew with MiXCR; each CDR3 protein has one entry. The table shows approximately 590,000 distinct CDR3 sequences, with less than 30% occurring only once. V lost 3 bases, J lost 7 bases, and 13 bases lay in between. This CDR3 comprises 14 residues. Germline V gene lookup returns CDR1 MGHRA and CDR2 YSYEKL. Isolation of naive CD8 T cells was achieved by sorting on a CD8+CD4-CCR7+CD45RA+ phenotype. This clonotype was detected many times.

This sequence originates from a human donor in good health. Some libraries in this study had Jurkat cell RNA spiked in. The sequenced material came from naive CD8+ T cells from blood, with Jurkat cell RNA spiked in. Subset of the sample: FACS-sorted CD8+CD4-CCR7+CD45RA+ naive T cells. The chain is built from TRBV4-1 and TRBJ2-1; maybe TRBD2 (5 bases). CDR3 sequence: CASSHNPAVNEQFF. CDR3 DNA: TGCGCCAGCAGCCACAACCCAGCGGTGAATGAGCAGTTCTTC.